The T cell receptor (beta chain) described here comes from a study of beta chain features in type 1 diabetes. The CDR3 runs to 16 residues. The germline V gene encodes CDR1 GTSNPN and CDR2 SVGIG (reference sequence). J lost 8 bases, V lost 0 bases, and 10 bases had no gene match. Study-level results: Across all four CD4+ subsets, people with type 1 diabetes showed modestly shorter TCRB CDR3s.

CD4+ cells of the naive, central memory, regulatory and stem cell-like memory types were sorted via CD45RO/CCR7/CD25/CD127/CD95/CD27. Turning to this clone: The antigen is unknown.

The authors reverse transcribed all of the isolated RNA, so sequencing captured expressed TCRB transcripts. Using immunoSEQ multiplex PCR, the repertoire was profiled, and TCRdb retains in-frame clones only, with some absent. The sample lists about half a million clones, 30% occurring once. The J gene is TRBJ2-1, the V gene TRBV30; the match to TRBD2 covers 10 bases. The sequencing input was naive CD4+ T cells from blood. The TCR was taken from a man between 18 and 29 years old in good health. The CDR3 loop reads CAWSVGAGGLSDEQFF. The CDR3 DNA sequence: TGTGCCTGGAGTGTGGGAGCGGGAGGGCTCAGCGATGAGCAGTTCTTC.